Sequencing of this T cell receptor beta chain was carried out in a study of T cells after yellow fever vaccination. Study-wide findings and caveats: Though weaker, the secondary response peaked faster, on day 5 versus 15. The booster saw the reappearance of most primary-vaccination clones (more than 95% CD4, 88% CD8).

This clonotype turned up a few times. The antigen is unknown. Researchers made TCR cDNA using 5'RACE template switching, and this step added a universal primer site and UMIs. MiXCR, run by TCRdb on the 5' RACE reads, gives a single entry per CDR3 protein. The repertoire holds 550,000 or so distinct CDR3 sequences, with roughly 21% as singletons. The CDR3 has 16 amino acids. V lost 0 bases and J lost 4; bases outside the gene matches: 6. Germline V gene data show CDR1 as SGDLS and CDR2 as YYNGEE. The sequencing used PBMCs, collected 15 days after the yellow fever booster vaccination. This TCR came from a man aged 25 to 40 who received the YFV17D yellow fever vaccine. The chain carries TRBV9 and TRBJ2-3, with 9 bases fitting TRBD2. CDR3 bases: TGTGCCAGCAGCGTAGGTCCGGGACTAGCTTCAGATACGCAGTATTTT. It codes for CASSVGPGLASDTQYF.